This T cell receptor (beta chain) was captured in a study of blood T cell repertoires in COVID-19. Clones were read by immunoSEQ multiplex PCR, and TCRdb kept only the in-frame ones, dropping some. The profile shows some 300,000 clones, approximately 91% of them singletons. With 10 bases clipped from V and 4 bases from J, the junction kept 16 bases outside the gene matches. In germline, CDR1 is SEHNR, CDR2 FQNEAQ (reference sequence). CDR3 length equals 18 residues. This clone occurred once. The sample was PBMCs or T cells enriched from blood (not recorded which). The chain uses TRBV7-9 and TRBJ2-6, with 10 positions matching TRBD1. This clonotype was sampled from a woman in her thirties who had been exposed to COVID-19. CDR3 nucleotide sequence: TGTGCCACCAGAGAACCGGGACAGGGGTTCTCCGGGGCCAACGTCCTGACTTTC. Encoded protein: CATREPGQGFSGANVLTF.